The rows below give T cell receptor beta chains drawn from one sample of a study of CXCR3-negative and CXCR3-positive naive CD8 T cells. From the 5' RACE reads, TCRdb lists one entry per CDR3 protein and no DNA. The sample yields about 150,000 distinct CDR3 sequences, of which the top ten take up roughly 0.27%. The specimen sequenced was naive CXCR3+ CD8+ T cells from blood. The receptor set was obtained from a human donor in good health. Some clones in this sample may be carry-over from other donors' samples. CDR3s include the opening cysteine and the closing phenylalanine or tryptophan. Each record gives: J gene, V gene, CDR3 protein.

J: TRBJ2-7
V: TRBV6-1
CDR3: CASSDPGFTPYEQYF

J: TRBJ2-1
V: TRBV20-1
CDR3: CSARPLAGALSYNEQFF

J: TRBJ1-5
V: TRBV5-4
CDR3: CASSLWAGAGNQPQHF

J: TRBJ1-2
V: TRBV14
CDR3: CASSQETENYGYTF

J: TRBJ2-1
V: TRBV29-1
CDR3: CSVEGASGGIYNEQFF

J: TRBJ2-7
V: TRBV7-2
CDR3: CASSSTGGSKHYEQYF

J: TRBJ2-2
V: TRBV12-3/TRBV12-4
CDR3: CASSLVYSSGGANTGELFF

J: TRBJ2-1
V: TRBV29-1
CDR3: CSVRPGAYNEQFF

J: TRBJ2-1
V: TRBV12-3/TRBV12-4
CDR3: CASSWGGTTDEQFF

J: TRBJ1-1
V: TRBV7-9
CDR3: CASSQPGQGLEALF

J: TRBJ1-2
V: TRBV29-1
CDR3: CSAPDSKGYGYTF

J: TRBJ2-5
V: TRBV29-1
CDR3: CSVELAGKLETQYF

J: TRBJ1-5
V: TRBV28
CDR3: CASSLTRAANSNQPQHF

J: TRBJ2-7
V: TRBV12-3/TRBV12-4
CDR3: CASSLAGASGEQYF

J: TRBJ2-1
V: TRBV5-1
CDR3: CASSRTPRTSGGAGNEQFF

J: TRBJ1-1
V: TRBV28
CDR3: CASSSRTGMNTEAFF

J: TRBJ2-3
V: TRBV7-3
CDR3: CASSPTPGTDTQYF

J: TRBJ2-2
V: TRBV5-1
CDR3: CASSTDRGGTGELFF

J: TRBJ2-1
V: TRBV4-3
CDR3: CASSQEVTENNEQFF

J: TRBJ2-1
V: TRBV7-2
CDR3: CASSFPGQSSYNEQFF

J: TRBJ2-7
V: TRBV6-6
CDR3: CASSWDLTYEQYF

J: TRBJ1-1
V: TRBV4-1
CDR3: CASSQGTDMNTEAFF

J: TRBJ2-3
V: TRBV29-1
CDR3: CSGRTGSTDTQYF

J: TRBJ2-7
V: TRBV29-1
CDR3: CSVGTGTGYYEQYF

J: TRBJ2-7
V: TRBV7-6
CDR3: CASSLSHRQGAFDEQYF

J: TRBJ2-5
V: TRBV9
CDR3: CASSDSVQETQYF

J: TRBJ1-2
V: TRBV25-1
CDR3: CASSEPTGYLGYTF

J: TRBJ2-7
V: TRBV4-3
CDR3: CASSQDQGQGYEQYF

J: TRBJ2-1
V: TRBV5-1
CDR3: CASVGVRGEQFF

J: TRBJ2-5
V: TRBV7-6
CDR3: CASSFSGSDGTQYF

J: TRBJ2-2
V: TRBV27
CDR3: CASSFFLANTGELFF

J: TRBJ1-1
V: TRBV7-9
CDR3: CASSLVSSPRGLNTEAFF

J: TRBJ2-1
V: TRBV7-6
CDR3: CASSTGKGGATYNEQFF

J: TRBJ2-1
V: TRBV29-1
CDR3: CSVLAQSNEQFF

J: TRBJ2-1
V: TRBV5-1
CDR3: CASSPELAGGSSYNEQFF

J: TRBJ2-3
V: TRBV27
CDR3: CASSLRGAGEVGDTQYF

J: TRBJ2-7
V: TRBV7-9
CDR3: CASSPWTGGVVGNYEQYF

J: TRBJ1-1
V: TRBV13
CDR3: CASSPIPGENTEAFF

J: TRBJ2-7
V: TRBV18
CDR3: CASSPPDSYSYEQYF

J: TRBJ1-2
V: TRBV12-3/TRBV12-4
CDR3: CASSLTDSDYGYTF

J: TRBJ1-1
V: TRBV15
CDR3: CATQDRRNTEAFF

J: TRBJ1-1
V: TRBV29-1
CDR3: CSVVGGNTEAFF

J: TRBJ1-5
V: TRBV28
CDR3: CASSPVVSDQPQHF

J: TRBJ1-1
V: TRBV7-6
CDR3: CASSLVQGKKNTEAFF

J: TRBJ2-5
V: TRBV6-6
CDR3: CASTVRSVLETQYF

J: TRBJ1-1
V: TRBV7-9
CDR3: CASSLGSGMNTEAFF

J: TRBJ1-2
V: TRBV3-1
CDR3: CASSDPRQGRLGYTF

J: TRBJ1-1
V: TRBV25-1
CDR3: CASSETGTVNTEAFF

J: TRBJ2-2
V: TRBV12-5
CDR3: CASGLDALTSGGARTGELFF

J: TRBJ1-1
V: TRBV6-5
CDR3: CASSPTTGDTEAFF

J: TRBJ2-7
V: TRBV28
CDR3: CASSRPPPGQRSYEQYF

J: TRBJ1-1
V: TRBV23-1
CDR3: CASSQSIPRRSTEAFF

J: TRBJ2-3
V: TRBV29-1
CDR3: CSVEELEDTQYF

J: TRBJ2-1
V: TRBV14
CDR3: CASSRGLYNEQFF

J: TRBJ2-3
V: TRBV12-3/TRBV12-4
CDR3: CASSFLLDSITDTQYF